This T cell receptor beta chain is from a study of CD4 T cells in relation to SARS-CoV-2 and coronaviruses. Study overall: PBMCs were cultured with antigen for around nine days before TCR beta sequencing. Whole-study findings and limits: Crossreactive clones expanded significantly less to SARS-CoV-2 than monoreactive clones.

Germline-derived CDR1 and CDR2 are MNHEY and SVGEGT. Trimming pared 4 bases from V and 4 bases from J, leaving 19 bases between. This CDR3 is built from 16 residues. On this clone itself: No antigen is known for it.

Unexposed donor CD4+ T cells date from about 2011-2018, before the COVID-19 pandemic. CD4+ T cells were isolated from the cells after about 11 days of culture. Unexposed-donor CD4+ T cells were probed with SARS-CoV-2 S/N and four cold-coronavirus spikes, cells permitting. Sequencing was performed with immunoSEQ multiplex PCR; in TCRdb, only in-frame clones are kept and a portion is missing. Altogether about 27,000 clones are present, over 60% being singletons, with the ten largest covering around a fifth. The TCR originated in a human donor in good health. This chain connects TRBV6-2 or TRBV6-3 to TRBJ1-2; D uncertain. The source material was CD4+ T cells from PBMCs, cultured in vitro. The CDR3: CASSSSGLTRSYGYTF. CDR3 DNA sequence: TGTGCCAGCAGTTCCTCGGGTCTCACTAGGTCCTATGGCTACACCTTC.